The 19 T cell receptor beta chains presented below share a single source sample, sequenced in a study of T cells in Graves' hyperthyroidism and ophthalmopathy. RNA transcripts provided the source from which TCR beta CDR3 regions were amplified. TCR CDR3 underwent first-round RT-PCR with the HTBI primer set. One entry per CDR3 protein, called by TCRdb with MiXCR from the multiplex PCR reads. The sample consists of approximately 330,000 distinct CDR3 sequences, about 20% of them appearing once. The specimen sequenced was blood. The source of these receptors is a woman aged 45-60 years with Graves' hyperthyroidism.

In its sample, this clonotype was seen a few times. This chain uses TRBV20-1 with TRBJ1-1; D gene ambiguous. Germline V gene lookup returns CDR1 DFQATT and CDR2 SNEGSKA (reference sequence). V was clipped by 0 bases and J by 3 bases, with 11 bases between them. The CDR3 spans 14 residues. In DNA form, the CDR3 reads TGCAGTGCTAGAGATTTGGCCGAGGACACTGAAGCTTTCTTT. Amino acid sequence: CSARDLAEDTEAFF.

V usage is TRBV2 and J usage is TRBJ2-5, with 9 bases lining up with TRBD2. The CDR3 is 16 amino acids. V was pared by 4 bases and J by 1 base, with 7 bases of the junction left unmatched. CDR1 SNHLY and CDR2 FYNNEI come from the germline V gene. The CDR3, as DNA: TGTGCCAGCAGTGGGCTAGCGGGGAGCCTCCAAGAGACCCAGTACTTC. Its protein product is CASSGLAGSLQETQYF.

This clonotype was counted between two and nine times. CDR3 residues: CASSLSLRRGGPGETQYF. The CDR3 DNA reads as TGTGCCAGCAGCTTAAGCCTGAGGAGGGGTGGCCCCGGGGAGACCCAGTACTTC. This chain joins TRBV13 and TRBJ2-5, with TRBD2 as a possible D gene (6 bases). CDR1 is PRHDT and CDR2 is FYEKMQ in the germline V gene (reference sequence). The CDR3 covers 18 residues. The V end lost 2 bases, the J end lost 5 bases, and 24 bases lay between the germline ends.

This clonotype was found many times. The CDR3 here is CASRFEGVGTEAFF. As DNA, the CDR3 is TGTGCCAGCAGATTCGAGGGGGTTGGCACTGAAGCTTTCTTT. The chain employs TRBV12-3 or TRBV12-4 and TRBJ1-1; tentative D call: TRBD1 (6 bases). V lost 6 bases to trimming and J lost 4 bases, with 15 bases between them. The CDR3 consists of 14 residues.

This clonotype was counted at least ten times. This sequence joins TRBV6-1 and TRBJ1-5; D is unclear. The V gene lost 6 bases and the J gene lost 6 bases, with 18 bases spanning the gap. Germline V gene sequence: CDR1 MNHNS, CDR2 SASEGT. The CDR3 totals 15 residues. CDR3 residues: CASSSGVETGQPQHF. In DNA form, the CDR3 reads TGTGCCAGCAGCTCCGGGGTGGAGACGGGTCAGCCCCAGCATTTT.

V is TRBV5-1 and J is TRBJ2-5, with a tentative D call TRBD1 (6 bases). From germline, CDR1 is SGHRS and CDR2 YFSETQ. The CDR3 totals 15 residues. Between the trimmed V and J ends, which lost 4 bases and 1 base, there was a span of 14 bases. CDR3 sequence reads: CASSPQGFSQETQYF. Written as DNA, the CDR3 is TGCGCCAGCAGCCCCCAGGGGTTTAGCCAAGAGACCCAGTACTTC.

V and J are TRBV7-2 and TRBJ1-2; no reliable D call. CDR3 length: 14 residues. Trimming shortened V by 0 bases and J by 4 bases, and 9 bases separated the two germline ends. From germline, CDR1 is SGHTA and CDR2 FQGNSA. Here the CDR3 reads CASSLAELGYGYTF. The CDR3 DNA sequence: TGTGCCAGCAGCTTAGCGGAGTTGGGCTATGGCTACACCTTC.

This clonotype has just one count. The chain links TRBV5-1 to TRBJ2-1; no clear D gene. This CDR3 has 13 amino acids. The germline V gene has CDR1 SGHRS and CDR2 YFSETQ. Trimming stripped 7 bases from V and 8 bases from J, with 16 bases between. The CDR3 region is CASGPIPSDEQFF. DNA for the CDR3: TGCGCCAGCGGGCCCATCCCAAGCGATGAGCAGTTCTTC.

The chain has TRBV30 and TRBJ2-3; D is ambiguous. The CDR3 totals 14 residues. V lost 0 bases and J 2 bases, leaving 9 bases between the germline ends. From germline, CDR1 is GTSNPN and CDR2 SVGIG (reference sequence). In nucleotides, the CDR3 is TGTGCCTGGAGTGTCGTATTGGCCACAGATACGCAGTATTTT. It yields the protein CAWSVVLATDTQYF.

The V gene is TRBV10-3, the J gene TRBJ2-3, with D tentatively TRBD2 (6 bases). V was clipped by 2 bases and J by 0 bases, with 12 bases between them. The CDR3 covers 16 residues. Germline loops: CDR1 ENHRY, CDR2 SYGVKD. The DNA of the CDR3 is TGTGCCATCAGTGAGAGGCTAGCGACTAGCACAGATACGCAGTATTTT. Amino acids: CAISERLATSTDTQYF.

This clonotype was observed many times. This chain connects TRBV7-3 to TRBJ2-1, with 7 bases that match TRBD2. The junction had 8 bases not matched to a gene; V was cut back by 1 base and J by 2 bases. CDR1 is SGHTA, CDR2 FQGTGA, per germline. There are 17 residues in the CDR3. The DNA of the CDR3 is TGTGCCAGCAGCTTAAAGGCTAGCGGAGGTCCCTACAATGAGCAGTTCTTC. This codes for CASSLKASGGPYNEQFF.

This chain's CDR3 is CASSSRDRVSGYTF. CDR3 nucleotide sequence: TGTGCCAGCAGCTCGAGGGACAGGGTGAGCGGCTACACCTTC. The chain couples TRBV13 to TRBJ1-2, with TRBD1 matching 9 bases. Germline V gene sequence: CDR1 PRHDT, CDR2 FYEKMQ (reference sequence). J was trimmed by 8 bases and V by 4 bases; bases with no gene match: 8. This CDR3 has 14 amino acids.

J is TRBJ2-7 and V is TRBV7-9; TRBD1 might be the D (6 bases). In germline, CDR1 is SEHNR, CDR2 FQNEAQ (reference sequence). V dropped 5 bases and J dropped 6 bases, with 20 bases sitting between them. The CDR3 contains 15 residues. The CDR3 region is CASSAGYQGLGEQYF. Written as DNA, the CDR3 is TGTGCCAGCAGCGCCGGATATCAGGGGCTCGGCGAGCAGTACTTC.

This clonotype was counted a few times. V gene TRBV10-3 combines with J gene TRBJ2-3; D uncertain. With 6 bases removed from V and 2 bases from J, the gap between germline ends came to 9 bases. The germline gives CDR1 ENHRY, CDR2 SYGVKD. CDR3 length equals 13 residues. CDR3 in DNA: TGTGCCATCAGAGGGATCGACACAGATACGCAGTATTTT. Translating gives CAIRGIDTDTQYF.

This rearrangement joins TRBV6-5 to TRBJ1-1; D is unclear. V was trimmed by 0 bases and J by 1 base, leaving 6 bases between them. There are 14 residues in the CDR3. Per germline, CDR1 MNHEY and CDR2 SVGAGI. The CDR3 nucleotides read TGTGCCAGCAGTTACTCCGCCGCGAACACTGAAGCTTTCTTT. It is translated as CASSYSAANTEAFF.

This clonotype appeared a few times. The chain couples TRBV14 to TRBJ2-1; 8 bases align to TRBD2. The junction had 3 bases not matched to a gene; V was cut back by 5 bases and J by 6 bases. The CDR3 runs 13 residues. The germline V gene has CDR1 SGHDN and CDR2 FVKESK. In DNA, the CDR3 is TGTGCCAGCAGCGTGGCGGGAGGCAATGAGCAGTTCTTC. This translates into CASSVAGGNEQFF.

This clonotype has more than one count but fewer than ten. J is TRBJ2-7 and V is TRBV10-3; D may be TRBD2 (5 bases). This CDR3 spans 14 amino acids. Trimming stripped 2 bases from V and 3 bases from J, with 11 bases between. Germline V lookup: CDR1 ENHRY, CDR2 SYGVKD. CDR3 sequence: CAISEGPGIYEQYV. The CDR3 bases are TGTGCCATCAGTGAGGGTCCGGGGATCTACGAGCAGTACGTC.

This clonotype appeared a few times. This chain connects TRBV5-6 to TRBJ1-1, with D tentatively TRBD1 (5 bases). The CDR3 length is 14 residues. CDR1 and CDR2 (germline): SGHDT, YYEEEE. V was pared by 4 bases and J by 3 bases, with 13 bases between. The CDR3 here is CASSPRGGHTEAFF. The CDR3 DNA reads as TGTGCCAGCAGCCCCCGGGGGGGTCACACTGAAGCTTTCTTT. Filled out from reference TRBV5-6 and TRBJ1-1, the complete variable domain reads DAGVTQSPTHLIKTRGQQVTLRCSPKSGHDTVSWYQQALGQGPQFIFQYYEEEERQRGNFPDRFSGHQFPNYSSELNVNALLLGDSALYLCASSPRGGHTEAFFGQGTRLTVV.

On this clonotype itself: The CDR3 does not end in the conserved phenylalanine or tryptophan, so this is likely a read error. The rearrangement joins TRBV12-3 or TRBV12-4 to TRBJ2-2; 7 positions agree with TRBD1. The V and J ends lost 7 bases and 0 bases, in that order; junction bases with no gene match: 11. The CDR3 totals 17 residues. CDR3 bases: TGTGCCAGCATGGACCCCGGGGACAGAGCGAACACCGGGGAGCTGTTTCTT. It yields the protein CASMDPGDRANTGELFL.